The T cell receptor beta chain under discussion was sequenced for a study of blood T cell repertoires in COVID-19. Background on the study: Some COVID-19 samples were acute and others convalescent; all came from the United States, Italy and Spain.

Authors' methods: Nucleated cell number was recorded as an estimate derived from reference gene primer amplification. Assay used: immunoSEQ multiplex PCR; TCRdb lists only in-frame clones, some missing. V, J and clone size reflect that table, while D and trimming were determined from the DNA. The repertoire holds over 200,000 clones, with 70% to 90% as singletons. Losses at the gene ends were 11 bases for V and 4 bases for J; bases not matched to a gene: 10. Germline V lookup: CDR1 PRHDT, CDR2 FYEKMQ (reference sequence). CDR3 size: 14 residues. V is TRBV13 and J is TRBJ2-1; 8 positions match TRBD1. The sequenced sample consisted of peripheral blood. This clonotype was obtained from a woman aged 18-29 years who had recovered from COVID-19. CDR3: CASVSGQGYNEQFF. The CDR3 nucleotides read TGTGCCTCCGTTTCCGGACAGGGATACAATGAGCAGTTCTTC.